The source of this T cell receptor (beta chain) is a study of tumor and adjacent non-tumor tissue in lung cancer (dated by TCRdb to 2016 to 2018). Regarding the complete study: Patients with adenocarcinoma (approximately 13), squamous cell carcinoma (2) and small cell lung cancer (1) were included in the cohort. The approximately 15 patients were aged roughly 30 to 85 years, included about ten men and 5 women, and had TNM stage I to III disease. In total, sequencing yielded 125,075,908 productive TCRbeta reads, which works out to an average of about 3.9 million reads per sample. Using bulk TCRbeta repertoires from roughly 14 lung cancer patients, the study set lung tumor tissue side by side with matched distant non-tumor lung tissue. For each patient, one tumor sample and one normal lung sample were taken, giving around 31 paired specimens that underwent TCRbeta CDR3 sequencing.

The protocol used for the library was multiplex PCR. TCRdb lists the instrument as Illumina HiSeq 2500. TCRbeta libraries were built by three rounds of nested PCR using primers (Table S4), following protocols modified from ARM-PCR. PCR products of 200-500 bp were gel-excised and purified with the QIAquick gel extraction kit before sequencing. As for the authors' bioinformatics: Reads were cleaned using Trimmomatic, were merged into complete CDR3 sequences using FLASH, and were assigned to V(D)J germline segments using MiTCR. Clonal diversity was calculated as the inverse Simpson's index using VDJtools. In-frame sequences lacking a premature stop codon were counted as productive reads. TCRdb handled the public reads itself, with Q25 trimming in fastp and clone calling in MiXCR, and kept productive beta chains. All rows with the same CDR3 protein become a single entry with the most common DNA and genes. These V and J calls rely on TCRdb rather than the paper's analysis. Within this sample are around 70,000 distinct CDR3 sequences, with approximately 63% of them counted one time only. 20% to 25% of the sample lies in the top ten.

Including both end residues, the CDR3 is 15 amino acids long. Only the CDR3 portion is preserved as DNA: 45 bases, with reading frame beginning at the first base. CDR1 SGHNT and CDR2 YENEEA were looked up in the germline V gene. Turning to this clonotype: Its binding antigen is unknown. A read error is likely, as this CDR3 ends without the conserved phenylalanine or tryptophan.

RNA was extracted from bulk unsorted tissue and checked for quality with a NanoDrop ND-1000 and an Agilent 2100. The donors were newly diagnosed lung cancer patients admitted for thoracic surgery in China from August to November 2014 who had not received prior chemotherapy. Anyone who had undergone radiotherapy or chemotherapy before, or who had another cancer at the same time, was left out of the study. Pieces of surgical tissue measuring roughly 1-2 cm3 were kept in RNAlater solution and stored at -80 degrees C until use. Results the study describes overall, beyond this receptor: Significantly higher TCR diversity was found in younger patients, and higher tumor TCR diversity was associated with shorter overall and disease-free survival. The top 100 clones made up a significantly larger cumulative share of the repertoire in normal lung than in tumor tissue. With only approximately 16 patients in the cohort, the authors noted that larger samples and more detailed clinical data are needed. Neither the sequencing platform nor unique molecular identifiers are mentioned in the methods. Tumor tissue showed significantly greater TCR diversity (inverse Simpson) than normal lung tissue (431.37 vs 166.20, P = 0.0075, Mann-Whitney U test). Peripheral blood was not sequenced, so blood TCRbeta repertoires in these lung cancer patients were not examined.

The rearranged chain carries TRBV11-3 and TRBJ2-3; 9 junctional bases match TRBD1. The sequenced material came from lung tumor tissue. This sequence was found in a man between 50 and 59 years old with non-small cell lung cancer. The DNA reads as follows: TGCGCCAGCAGCGCAGGACAGGGGCGCACAGATACGCAGTATCTT. This yields the protein CASSAGQGRTDTQYL.